These T cell receptor beta chains were read from a single sample in a study of T-cell reconstitution after alpha-beta-depleted transplantation in children. TCRdb redid the calling of the PCR reads with MiXCR, one entry per CDR3 protein. The sample comprises 350,000 to 400,000 distinct CDR3 sequences, about 14% of which are singletons, and 3.5% to 4.5% rests with the top ten. Sequences were derived from PBMCs, sampled from the stem cell graft. These receptors were collected from a human donor who donated a stem cell graft to a child with Fanconi anemia. Both conserved end residues are trimmed from each CDR3. Each record gives: J gene, V gene, CDR3 protein.

J: TRBJ2-3; V: TRBV20-1; CDR3: SANPVLGPTDTQY
J: TRBJ2-3; V: TRBV4-2; CDR3: ASSQVGTSGTADTQY
J: TRBJ1-6; V: TRBV14; CDR3: ASSEGKAYNSPLH
J: TRBJ2-5; V: TRBV29-1; CDR3: SVDRGQTQY
J: TRBJ1-1; V: TRBV29-1; CDR3: SVVGGLHMNTEAF
J: TRBJ1-1; V: TRBV9; CDR3: ASSVIGASTEAF
J: TRBJ1-1; V: TRBV20-1; CDR3: SAREADEAF
J: TRBJ2-2; V: TRBV4-2; CDR3: ASSQAGINTGELF
J: TRBJ2-5; V: TRBV5-4; CDR3: ASSFQGATQY
J: TRBJ2-7; V: TRBV2; CDR3: ASSEDRGYEQY
J: TRBJ1-2; V: TRBV7-2; CDR3: ASSPLNGPGYGYT
J: TRBJ1-1; V: TRBV7-9; CDR3: ASSLVGQAEAF
J: TRBJ1-4; V: TRBV27; CDR3: ASSPGTSYEKLF
J: TRBJ2-7; V: TRBV7-2; CDR3: ASSDTRTGGLYEQY
J: TRBJ2-4; V: TRBV19; CDR3: ASSRGLAGGRDPKNIQY
J: TRBJ1-6; V: TRBV27; CDR3: ASKEGSLNNSPLH
J: TRBJ1-1; V: TRBV20-1; CDR3: SASDMNTEAF
J: TRBJ2-5; V: TRBV5-1; CDR3: ASSLGGGTYQETQY